This TCR beta chain emerged from a study of memory CD4+ T cells and cytomegalovirus serostatus. CDR1 and CDR2 from the germline V gene are ENHRY and SYGVKD. This CDR3 contains 13 residues. After removal of 10 bases from V and 6 bases from J, the junction contained 9 bases not matched to a gene. Study outcomes and limitations: Of under 200 reported CMV TCRbeta sequences, under 70 were found in memory CD4+ repertoires.

Single viable CD3+CD4+CD8-CD45RO+ cells were sorted as the memory CD4+ T cells. This clone has a single count. Its matching antigen is unknown. TCRdb's copy holds only in-frame clones and misses some; the assay was immunoSEQ multiplex PCR. The sample consists of tens of thousands of clones, about 79% of them appearing once. V usage is TRBV10-3 and J usage is TRBJ1-2, with TRBD1 matching 9 bases. This clonotype originated in an adult in good health and CMV-seronegative. The sequenced sample was memory CD4+ T cells from blood. The chain's CDR3 is CATRDRADDGYTF. CDR3 sequence (DNA): TGTGCCACGCGGGACAGGGCAGATGATGGCTACACCTTC.